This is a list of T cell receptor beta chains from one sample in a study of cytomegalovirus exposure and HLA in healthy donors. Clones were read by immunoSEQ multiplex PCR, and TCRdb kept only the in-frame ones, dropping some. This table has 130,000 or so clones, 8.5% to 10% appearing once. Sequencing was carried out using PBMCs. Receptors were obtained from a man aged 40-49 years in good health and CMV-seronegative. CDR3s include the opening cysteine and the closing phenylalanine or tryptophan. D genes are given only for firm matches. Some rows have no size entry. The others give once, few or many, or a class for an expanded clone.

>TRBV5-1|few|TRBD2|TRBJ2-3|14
TGCGCCAGCAGCTTGGGCGGGGGGGCAGATACGCAGTATTTT
CASSLGGGADTQYF
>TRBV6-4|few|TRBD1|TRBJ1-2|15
TGTGCCAGCAGTGGCCAGGGACAGGGGGCCGGTGGCTACACCTTC
CASSGQGQGAGGYTF
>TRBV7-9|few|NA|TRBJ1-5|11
TGTGCCAGCAGCTTAGGTGGCCCCCAGCATTTT
CASSLGGPQHF
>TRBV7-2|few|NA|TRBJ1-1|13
TGTGCCAGCAGCCCGAGGGGGGGCACTGAAGCTTTCTTT
CASSPRGGTEAFF
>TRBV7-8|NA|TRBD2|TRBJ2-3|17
TGTGCCAGCAGCGAGACCGGACTAGCGGGCTTCACAGATACGCAGTATTTT
CASSETGLAGFTDTQYF
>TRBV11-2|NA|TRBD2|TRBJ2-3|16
TGTGCCAGCAGCCCGACTACCGGGACTAGCGGAAATACGCAGTATTTT
CASSPTTGTSGNTQYF
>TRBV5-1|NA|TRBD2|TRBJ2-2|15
TGCGCCAGCAGCTTTAGCGGGGGGAACACCGGGGAGCTGTTTTTT
CASSFSGGNTGELFF
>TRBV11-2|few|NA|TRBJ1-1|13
TGTGCCAGCAGTCCACAGGGATACACTGAAGCTTTCTTT
CASSPQGYTEAFF
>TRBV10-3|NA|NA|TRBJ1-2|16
TGTGCCATCAGTGACATGACCGGGGAGGGGAACTATGGCTACACCTTC
CAISDMTGEGNYGYTF
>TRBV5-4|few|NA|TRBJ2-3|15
TGTGCCAGCACGGTGGGCCAGGGGATCACAGATACGCAGTATTTT
CASTVGQGITDTQYF
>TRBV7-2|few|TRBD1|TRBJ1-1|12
TGTGCCAGCAGCGGGGACAGGGATGAAGCTTTCTTT
CASSGDRDEAFF
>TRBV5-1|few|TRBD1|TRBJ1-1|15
TGCGCCAGCAGCTCGGTGACAGGGACGGGCACTGAAGCTTTCTTT
CASSSVTGTGTEAFF
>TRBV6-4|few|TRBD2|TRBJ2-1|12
TGTGCCAGCAGTGATTCCGGGGGGGCCCCGTTCTTC
CASSDSGGAPFF
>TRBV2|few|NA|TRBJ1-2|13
TGTGCCAGCAGTCCCCGTGAGGGTTCGGGCTACACCTTC
CASSPREGSGYTF
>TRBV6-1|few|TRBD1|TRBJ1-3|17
TGTGCCAGCAGTGAATCTTGGACAGGGTATTCTGGAAACACCATATATTTT
CASSESWTGYSGNTIYF
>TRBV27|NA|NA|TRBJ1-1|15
TGTGCCAGCAGTTTCGGGGGCGGGGGGTTCCCTGAAGCTTTCTTT
CASSFGGGGFPEAFF
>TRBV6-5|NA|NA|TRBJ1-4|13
TGTGCCAGCAGATCAGGGTCTAATGAAAAACTGTTTTTT
CASRSGSNEKLFF
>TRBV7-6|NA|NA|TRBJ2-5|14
TGTGCCAGCGCCCCCCAGGGGGGTTTAGAGACCCAGTACTTC
CASAPQGGLETQYF
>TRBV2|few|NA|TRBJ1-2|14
TGTGCCAGCAGTGAACCAGGGAGGAACTATGGCTACACCTTC
CASSEPGRNYGYTF
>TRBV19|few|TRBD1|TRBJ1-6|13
TGTGCCAGTAGTGGACAGGGTGGTTCACCCCTCCACTTT
CASSGQGGSPLHF
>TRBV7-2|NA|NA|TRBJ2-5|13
TGTGCCAGCAGCTTAGGGACTACGGAGACCCAGTACTTC
CASSLGTTETQYF
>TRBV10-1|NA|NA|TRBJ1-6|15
TGCGCCAGCGTCCCTGCACCTAATTATAATTCACCCCTCCACTTT
CASVPAPNYNSPLHF
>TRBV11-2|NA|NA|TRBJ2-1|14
TGTGCCAGCAGCTTAGGTGGGGGCGGGAATGAGCAGTTCTTC
CASSLGGGGNEQFF
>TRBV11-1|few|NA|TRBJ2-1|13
TGTGCCAGCAGCTTTGGAGCCGGGAATGAGCAGTTCTTC
CASSFGAGNEQFF
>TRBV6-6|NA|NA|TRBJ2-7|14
TGTGCCAGCGGGTCGGGCGGGGCCGCCTACGAGCAGTACTTC
CASGSGGAAYEQYF
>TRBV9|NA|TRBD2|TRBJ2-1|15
TGTGCCAGCAGCGTAGGTTCGGGGGGTTACAATGAGCAGTTCTTC
CASSVGSGGYNEQFF
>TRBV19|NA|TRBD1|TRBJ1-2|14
TGTGCCAGTAGTACACAGGGGGCGAACTATGGCTACACCTTC
CASSTQGANYGYTF
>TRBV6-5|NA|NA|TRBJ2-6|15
TGTGCCAGCAGCCCGGGGGACTCTGGGGCCAACGTCCTGACTTTC
CASSPGDSGANVLTF
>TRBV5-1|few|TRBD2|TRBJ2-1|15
TGCGCCAGCAGCTTGGGGACTAGCGGGTACAATGAGCAGTTCTTC
CASSLGTSGYNEQFF
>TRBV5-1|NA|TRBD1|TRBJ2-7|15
TGCGCCAGCAGCTTGGATGACAGGGTCGTAGACGAGCAGTACTTC
CASSLDDRVVDEQYF
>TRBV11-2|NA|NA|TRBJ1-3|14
TGTGCCAGCAGCAGTGGTGCGACTGGAAACACCATATATTTT
CASSSGATGNTIYF
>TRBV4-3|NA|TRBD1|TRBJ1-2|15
TGCGCCAGCAGCCAATTGACAGGGGGCGTCTATGGCTACACCTTC
CASSQLTGGVYGYTF
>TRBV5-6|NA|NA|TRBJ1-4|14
TGTGCCAGCAGATCCGATCGCGGTAATGAAAAACTGTTTTTT
CASRSDRGNEKLFF
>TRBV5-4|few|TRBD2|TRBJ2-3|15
TGTGCCAGCAGCTTGGGACTAGCAGCGGGGGATACGCAGTATTTT
CASSLGLAAGDTQYF
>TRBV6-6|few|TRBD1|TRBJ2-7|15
TGTGCCAGCAGTTACTCGAACGAGGACAGGGACGATCGGAACTTC
CASSYSNEDRDDRNF
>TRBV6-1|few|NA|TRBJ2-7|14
TGTGCCAGCAGTCCGGGACACAGCTCCTACGAGCAGTACTTC
CASSPGHSSYEQYF
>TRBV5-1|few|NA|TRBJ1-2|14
TGCGCCAGCAGCTTGTCGGCGACAGACTATGGCTACACCTTC
CASSLSATDYGYTF
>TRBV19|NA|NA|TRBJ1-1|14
TGTGCCAGTAGTGTTGGGACACCTAACACTGAAGCTTTCTTT
CASSVGTPNTEAFF
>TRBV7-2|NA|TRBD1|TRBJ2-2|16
TGTGCCAGCAGCCTTCAGACAGGGCCGAACACCGGGGAGCTGTTTTTT
CASSLQTGPNTGELFF
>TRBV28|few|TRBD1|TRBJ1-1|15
TGTGCCAGCAGTTCAAGGACAGGGATGGACACTGAAGCTTTCTTT
CASSSRTGMDTEAFF
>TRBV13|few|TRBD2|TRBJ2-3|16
TGTGCCAGCAGCTCCCCGACTAGCGGGAGCACAGATACGCAGTATTTT
CASSSPTSGSTDTQYF
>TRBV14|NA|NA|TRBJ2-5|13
TGTGCCAGCAGTCCAACTAGTATTGAGACCCAGTACTTC
CASSPTSIETQYF
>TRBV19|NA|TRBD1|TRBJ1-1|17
TGTGCCAGTAGTATCATGGCAGGGGGCCCCCTGGACACTGAAGCTTTCTTT
CASSIMAGGPLDTEAFF
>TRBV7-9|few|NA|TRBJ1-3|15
TGTGCCAGCAGCTTACCAGGGGCCTCTGGAAACACCATATATTTT
CASSLPGASGNTIYF
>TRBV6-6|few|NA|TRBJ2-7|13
TGTGCCAGCAGTTACGAACGAGCCTACGAGCAGTACTTC
CASSYERAYEQYF
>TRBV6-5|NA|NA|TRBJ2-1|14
TGTGCCAGCAGTTACTCGAAAGGGGACAATGAGCAGTTCTTC
CASSYSKGDNEQFF
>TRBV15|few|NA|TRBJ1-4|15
TGTGCCACCAGCAGAGATAGGGGAACTAATGAAAAACTGTTTTTT
CATSRDRGTNEKLFF
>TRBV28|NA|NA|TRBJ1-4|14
TGTGCCAGCAGACAGGGTTCTACTAATGAAAAACTGTTTTTT
CASRQGSTNEKLFF
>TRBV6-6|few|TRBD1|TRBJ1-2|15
TGTGCCAGCAGTTACTCGGACAGGGGGACGGGTGGCTACACCTTC
CASSYSDRGTGGYTF